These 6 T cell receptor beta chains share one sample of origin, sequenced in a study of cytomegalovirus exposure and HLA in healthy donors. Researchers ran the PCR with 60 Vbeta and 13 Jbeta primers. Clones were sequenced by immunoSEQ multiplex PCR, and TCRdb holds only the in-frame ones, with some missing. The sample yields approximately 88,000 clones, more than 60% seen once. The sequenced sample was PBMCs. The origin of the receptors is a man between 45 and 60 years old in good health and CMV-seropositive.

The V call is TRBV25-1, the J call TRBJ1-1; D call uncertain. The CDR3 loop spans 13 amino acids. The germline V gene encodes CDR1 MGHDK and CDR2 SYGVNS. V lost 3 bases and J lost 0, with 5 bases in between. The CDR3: CASSDPVNTEAFF. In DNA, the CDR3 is TGTGCCAGCAGTGATCCGGTGAACACTGAAGCTTTCTTT.

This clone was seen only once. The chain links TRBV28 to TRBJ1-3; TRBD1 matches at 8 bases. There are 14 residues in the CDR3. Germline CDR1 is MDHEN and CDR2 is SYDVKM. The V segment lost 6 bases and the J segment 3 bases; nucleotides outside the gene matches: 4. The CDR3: CASRRTGIGNTIYF. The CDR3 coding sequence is TGTGCCAGCAGACGGACAGGGATTGGAAACACCATATATTTT.

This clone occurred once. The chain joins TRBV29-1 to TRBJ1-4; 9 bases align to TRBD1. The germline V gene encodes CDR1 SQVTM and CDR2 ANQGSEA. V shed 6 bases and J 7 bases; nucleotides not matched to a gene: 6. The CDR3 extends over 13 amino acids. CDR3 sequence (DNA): TGCAGCGTGGAGGGACAGGGTGGTGAAAAACTGTTTTTT. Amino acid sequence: CSVEGQGGEKLFF.

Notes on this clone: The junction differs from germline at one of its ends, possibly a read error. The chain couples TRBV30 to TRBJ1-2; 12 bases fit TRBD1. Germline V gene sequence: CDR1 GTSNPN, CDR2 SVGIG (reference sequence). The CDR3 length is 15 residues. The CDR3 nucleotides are TGTGCCTGGAGGGGACAGGGGGCACTAAACTATGGCTACCCCTTC. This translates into CAWRGQGALNYGYPF.

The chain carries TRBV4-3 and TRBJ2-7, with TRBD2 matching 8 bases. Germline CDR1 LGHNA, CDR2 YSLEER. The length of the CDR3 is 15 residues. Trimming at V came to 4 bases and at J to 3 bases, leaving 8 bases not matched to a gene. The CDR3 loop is CASSPKTSAYYEQYF. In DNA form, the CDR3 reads TGCGCCAGCAGCCCAAAGACTAGCGCGTACTACGAGCAGTACTTC.

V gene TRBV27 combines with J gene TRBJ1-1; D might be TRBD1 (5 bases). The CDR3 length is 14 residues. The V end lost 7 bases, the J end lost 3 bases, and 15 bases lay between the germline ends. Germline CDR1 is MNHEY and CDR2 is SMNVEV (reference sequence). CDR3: CASTAGGKYTEAFF. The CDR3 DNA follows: TGTGCCAGCACGGCCGGGGGGAAATACACTGAAGCTTTCTTT.